This T cell receptor beta chain was obtained from a study of tumor-infiltrating lymphocytes in primary liver carcinoma. Study information: Cases comprised patients with primary liver carcinoma who received surgical resection. Regarding the study as a whole: Overlap in tumor-adjacent and tumor-blood pairs fell below that of tumor region pairs. Blood's top-250-clone fraction was significantly lower than that of tumors (p = 0.039).

TCR beta cDNA was made from 450 to 550 ng total RNA with a constant-region primer. Three-round nested multiplex PCR performed with slightly modified ARM-PCR produced the TCR beta libraries. Rounds one and two of PCR, each of roughly 10 cycles, were primed with TRBV1-TRBV30 forward primers and a C-beta reverse primer. TCRdb re-called the multiplex PCR reads with MiXCR, one entry per CDR3 protein. The table has over 250,000 distinct CDR3 sequences, 50% to 75% seen once. For this clonotype: The antigen remains unidentified.

Unsorted whole blood yielded the blood RNA, and germline DNA was also extracted. V lost 6 bases and J lost 8; bases outside the gene matches: 7. Per the germline V gene, CDR1 is LNHDA and CDR2 is SQIVND (reference sequence). The CDR3 has 14 amino acids. This chain connects TRBV19 to TRBJ2-1; 10 bases line up with TRBD2. The TCR sequence derives from a woman younger than 45 with primary liver carcinoma and hepatitis B virus infection. The sequencing sample was made of peripheral blood. The CDR3 spells CASRPSGSSHEQFF. In DNA, the CDR3 is TGTGCCAGTAGGCCTAGCGGGAGTTCCCATGAGCAGTTCTTC. The variable domain in full, with the rest retrieved from reference TRBV19 and TRBJ2-1, is DGGITQSPKYLFRKEGQNVTLSCEQNLNHDAMYWYRQDPGQGLRLIYYSQIVNDFQKGDIAEGYSVSREKKESFPLTVTSAQKNPTAFYLCASRPSGSSHEQFFGPGTRLTVL.